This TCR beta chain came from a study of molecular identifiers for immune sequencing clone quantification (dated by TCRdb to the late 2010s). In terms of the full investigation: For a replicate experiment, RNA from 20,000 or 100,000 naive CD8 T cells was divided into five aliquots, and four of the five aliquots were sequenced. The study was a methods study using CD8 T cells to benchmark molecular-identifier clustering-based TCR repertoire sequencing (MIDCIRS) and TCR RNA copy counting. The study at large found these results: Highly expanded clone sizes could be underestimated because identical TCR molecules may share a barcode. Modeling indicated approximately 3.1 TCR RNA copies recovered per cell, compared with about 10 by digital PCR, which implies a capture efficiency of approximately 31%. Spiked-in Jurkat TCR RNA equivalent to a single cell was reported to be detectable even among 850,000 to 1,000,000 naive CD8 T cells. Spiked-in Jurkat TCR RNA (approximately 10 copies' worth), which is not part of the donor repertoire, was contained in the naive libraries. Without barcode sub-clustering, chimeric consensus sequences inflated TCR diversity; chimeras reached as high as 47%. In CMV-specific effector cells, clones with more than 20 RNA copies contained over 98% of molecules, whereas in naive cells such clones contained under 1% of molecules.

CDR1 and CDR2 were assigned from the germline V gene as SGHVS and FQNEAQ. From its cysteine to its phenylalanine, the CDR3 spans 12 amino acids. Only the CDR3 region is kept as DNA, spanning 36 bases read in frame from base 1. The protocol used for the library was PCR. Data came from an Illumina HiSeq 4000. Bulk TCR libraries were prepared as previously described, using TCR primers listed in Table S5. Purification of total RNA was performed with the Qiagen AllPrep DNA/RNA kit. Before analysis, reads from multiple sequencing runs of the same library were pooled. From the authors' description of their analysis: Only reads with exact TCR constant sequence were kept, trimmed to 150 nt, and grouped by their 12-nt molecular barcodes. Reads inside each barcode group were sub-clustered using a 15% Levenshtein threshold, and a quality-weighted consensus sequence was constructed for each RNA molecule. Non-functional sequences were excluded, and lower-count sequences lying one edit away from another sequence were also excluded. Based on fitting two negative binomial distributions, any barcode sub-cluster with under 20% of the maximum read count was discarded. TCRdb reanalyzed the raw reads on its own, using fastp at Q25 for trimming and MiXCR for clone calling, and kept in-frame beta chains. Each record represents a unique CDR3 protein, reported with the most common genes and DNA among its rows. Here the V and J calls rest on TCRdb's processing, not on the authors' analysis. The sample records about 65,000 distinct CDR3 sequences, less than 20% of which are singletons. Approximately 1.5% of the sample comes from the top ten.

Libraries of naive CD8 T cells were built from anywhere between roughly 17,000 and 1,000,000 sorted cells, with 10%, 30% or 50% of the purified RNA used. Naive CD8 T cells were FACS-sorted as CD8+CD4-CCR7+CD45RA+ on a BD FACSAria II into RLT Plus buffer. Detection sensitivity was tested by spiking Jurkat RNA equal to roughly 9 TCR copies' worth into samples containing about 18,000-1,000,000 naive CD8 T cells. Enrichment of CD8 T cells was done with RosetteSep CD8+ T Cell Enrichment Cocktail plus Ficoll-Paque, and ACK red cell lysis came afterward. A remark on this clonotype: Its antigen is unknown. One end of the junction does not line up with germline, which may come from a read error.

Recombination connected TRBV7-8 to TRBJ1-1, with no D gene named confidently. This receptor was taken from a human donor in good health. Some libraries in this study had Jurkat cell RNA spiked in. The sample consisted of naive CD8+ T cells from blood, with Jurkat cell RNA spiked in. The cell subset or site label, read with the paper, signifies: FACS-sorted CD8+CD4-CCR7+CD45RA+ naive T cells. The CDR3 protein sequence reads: CASSLAVTEAIF. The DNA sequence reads TGTGCCAGCAGCCTCGCGGTCACTGAAGCTATCTTT.